The TCR beta chain under discussion was sequenced for a study of PD-L1 blockade in urothelial cancer. Across the study: Males with bladder-origin urothelial cancer constituted about 85% of the roughly 30 patients. The analyses of blood took place 3 weeks (second dose) and 6 weeks after treatment start.

Repertoires were generated with immunoSEQ multiplex PCR, while TCRdb's copy carries only in-frame clones and drops some. The repertoire holds 49,000 or so clones, with around 83% as singletons. Documented time point: pretreatment peripheral blood. Patients were living with locally advanced or metastatic urothelial carcinoma. Between 1 and 8 samples per patient were obtained, pretreatment and on-treatment. The CDR3 spans 15 residues. Trimming took 7 bases from V and 10 from J; bases not matched to a gene: 9. Germline-derived CDR1 and CDR2 are SNHLY and FYNNEI. This TCR came from a man in his fifties or sixties with urothelial cancer. The sample in question was PBMCs, obtained around atezolizumab (anti-PD-L1) treatment. The chain links TRBV2 to TRBJ2-1, with 14 bases aligning to TRBD2. The CDR3 nucleotides are TGTGCCAGCAAACCGGGACTAGCGGGAGTAGGCGAGCAGTTCTTC. It encodes CASKPGLAGVGEQFF. Drawing the rest from reference TRBV2 and TRBJ2-1, the complete variable domain is EPEVTQTPSHQVTQMGQEVILRCVPISNHLYFYWYRQILGQKVEFLVSFYNNEISEKSEIFDDQFSVERPDGSNFTLKIRSTKLEDSAMYFCASKPGLAGVGEQFFGPGTRLTVL.